This TCR beta chain is drawn from a study of post-analysis software for immune sequencing data. Study summary: The disease courses spanned relapsing-remitting, secondary progressive and progressive-relapsing forms of multiple sclerosis.

Built from TCR beta cDNA, the libraries had unique molecular identifiers in them. The authors obtained roughly 0.5 million cDNA molecules from roughly 1.1 to 9.2 million T cells. TCRdb passed the PCR reads through MiXCR, listing each CDR3 protein once. The table has 350,000 to 500,000 distinct CDR3 sequences, roughly 40% seen once; the top ten hold 6% to 9%. CDR3 length equals 14 residues. Trimming removed 0 bases at V and 4 bases at J, with 7 bases between. Germline V gene sequence: CDR1 SGHRS, CDR2 YFSETQ. This clonotype was seen only a few times. Its target is not known. Whole-study results and caveats: With F measure, samples from one preparation batch clustered together strongly. There was significantly lower normalized Chao1 diversity in multiple sclerosis patients than in controls. Included in a set of roughly 5 TRBV segments more frequent in patients than controls were TRBV5-6, TRBV5-1 and TRBV20-1.

The TCR sequence derives from a girl aged 2 to 9 with multiple sclerosis. Sequencing used blood. The chain employs TRBV5-1 and TRBJ1-4; D call uncertain. The CDR3 region has the DNA TGCGCCAGCAGCTTGGGCATGGGTAATGAAAAACTGTTTTTT. This encodes CASSLGMGNEKLFF.